These 32 T cell receptor beta chains were all obtained from the same sample, sequenced in a study of regulatory T cells in long-lasting Graves disease. Building of the TCR beta libraries involved iRepertoire HTBI primers and Arm-PCR of CDR3 regions. TCRdb re-derived calls from the multiplex PCR reads in MiXCR, one entry per CDR3 protein. Of hundreds of thousands of distinct CDR3 sequences listed, under 25% are singletons. The time point is: persistent/refractory GD, antithyroid drugs over 5 years with positive TRAb. The TCR library was made from RNA extracted from PBMCs. The sample was peripheral blood mononuclear cells (PBMCs), taken when the disease was refractory, from a patient treated with antithyroid drugs. These receptors were taken from a female donor with Graves disease.

The chain recombines TRBV28 with TRBJ1-3; no reliable D call. Trimming shortened V by 5 bases and J by 0 bases, and 8 bases separated the two germline ends. CDR1 MDHEN and CDR2 SYDVKM come from the germline V gene. This CDR3 is 14 amino acids long. The CDR3 spells CASSLRVSGNTIYF. CDR3 bases: TGTGCCAGCAGTCTCAGAGTCTCTGGAAACACCATATATTTT.

This clonotype occurred many times. The V gene is TRBV7-2, the J gene TRBJ1-1; D unclear. Germline V gene data show CDR1 as SGHTA and CDR2 as FQGNSA. The V gene lost 2 bases and the J gene lost 3 bases, with 7 bases spanning the gap. The CDR3 length is 13 residues. The DNA of the CDR3 is TGTGCCAGCAGCTTATCGTCTTACACTGAAGCTTTCTTT. Protein sequence: CASSLSSYTEAFF.

This clonotype has a count of ten or more. The V call is TRBV12-5, the J call TRBJ2-2; 10 bases map to TRBD2. After removal of 3 bases from V and 0 bases from J, the junction contained 10 bases not matched to a gene. The CDR3 loop spans 19 amino acids. Germline V gives CDR1 LGHNT, CDR2 FRNRAP. DNA for the CDR3: TGTGCTAGTGGTTTTAGACTAGCGGGTCTTTCACCGAACACCGGGGAGCTGTTTTTT. Its protein is CASGFRLAGLSPNTGELFF.

This clonotype was seen ten or more times. The chain couples TRBV28 to TRBJ2-2; 10 bases map to TRBD2. This CDR3 region has 14 residues. V shed 4 bases and J 6 bases; nucleotides not matched to a gene: 2. Germline CDR1 reads MDHEN; CDR2 reads SYDVKM. The CDR3, as DNA: TGTGCCAGCAGTTCCCTAGCGGGAGCCGGGGAGCTGTTTTTT. Translated: CASSSLAGAGELFF.

DNA for the CDR3: TGTGCCAGCAGCTCGACAGGGATAGGAGCTAACTATGGCTACACCTTC. Its translation is CASSSTGIGANYGYTF. This chain connects TRBV14 to TRBJ1-2; 7 positions match TRBD1. The CDR3 totals 16 residues. V was clipped by 5 bases and J by 0 bases; unmatched bases: 9. Germline V lookup: CDR1 SGHDN, CDR2 FVKESK.

The chain is built from TRBV19 and TRBJ2-1; a possible D gene is TRBD1 (6 bases). Looked up from germline, CDR1 is LNHDA and CDR2 is SQIVND (reference sequence). The CDR3 contains 12 residues. The V end was cut by 4 bases, the J end by 9 bases, with 10 bases between. CDR3 nucleotide sequence: TGTGCCAGTAGTACCCAAGGGGGTGAGCAGTTCTTC. Its translation is CASSTQGGEQFF.

This clonotype was counted between two and nine times. The chain couples TRBV5-1 to TRBJ1-1; D gene unclear. The V and J ends lost 2 bases and 8 bases respectively, with 10 bases between them. The germline gives CDR1 SGHRS, CDR2 YFSETQ. There are 12 residues in the CDR3. The CDR3 here is CASSLGPEEAFF. For the CDR3, the DNA is TGCGCCAGCAGCTTAGGACCTGAGGAAGCTTTCTTT.

The V call is TRBV19, the J call TRBJ2-7; D is unclear. The CDR3 loop spans 15 amino acids. Trimming took 6 bases from V and 0 from J, leaving 15 bases between them. CDR1 is LNHDA, CDR2 SQIVND, per germline (reference sequence). The DNA of the CDR3 is TGTGCCAGTAGGCCTGAGGACCGCAGCTCCTACGAGCAGTACTTC. Encoded protein: CASRPEDRSSYEQYF.

This clonotype was seen ten or more times. The chain carries TRBV7-6 and TRBJ2-7; D may be TRBD1 or TRBD2 (5 bases each). Trimming pared 2 bases from V and 6 bases from J, leaving 11 bases between. CDR3 size: 13 residues. Germline CDR1 is SGHVS and CDR2 is FNYEAQ. The DNA for the CDR3 is TGTGCCAGCAGCTTAACGGGGCCTGGCGAGCAGTACTTC. It translates to CASSLTGPGEQYF.

In this sample, this clonotype turned up a few times. The J gene is TRBJ1-5, the V gene TRBV30; 9 positions agree with TRBD1. The CDR3 runs 16 residues. V lost 2 bases, J lost 3 bases, and 8 bases stayed unmatched. The V gene's germline CDR1 is GTSNPN and CDR2 SVGIG (reference sequence). Written as DNA, the CDR3 is TGTGCCTGGAGTCCAAACAGGGGGCTCAACAATCAGCCCCAGCATTTT. Amino acid sequence: CAWSPNRGLNNQPQHF.

This clonotype was recorded a few times. V is TRBV29-1 and J is TRBJ1-4; 7 bases match TRBD1. The CDR3 covers 14 residues. The ends lost 6 bases at V and 7 bases at J; junction bases unmatched: 11. Germline CDR1 is SQVTM and CDR2 is ANQGSEA. The CDR3 sequence is CSVRETGRGEKLFF. In nucleotides, the CDR3 is TGCAGCGTGAGGGAGACAGGGAGAGGTGAAAAACTGTTTTTT.

Many counts were recorded for this clonotype. The chain joins TRBV15 to TRBJ1-5; 9 bases fit TRBD1. CDR3 length: 15 amino acids. V lost 5 bases, J lost 3 bases, and 5 bases stayed unmatched. CDR1 LNHNV and CDR2 YYDKDF come from the germline V gene (reference sequence). CDR3 in amino acids: CATSSGTGYNQPQHF. CDR3 DNA: TGTGCCACCAGCTCAGGGACAGGGTACAATCAGCCCCAGCATTTT.

This clonotype was counted only a few times. This chain links TRBV25-1 with TRBJ1-5, with D hard to call. Germline V gene lookup returns CDR1 MGHDK and CDR2 SYGVNS. Trimming stripped 3 bases from V and 1 base from J, with 7 bases between. This CDR3 is 14 amino acids long. CDR3 amino acids: CASSDYQSNQPQHF. CDR3 in DNA: TGTGCCAGCAGTGATTATCAGAGCAATCAGCCCCAGCATTTT.

This clonotype has only a few counts. This rearrangement joins TRBV5-6 to TRBJ1-3; the match to TRBD1 covers 9 bases. CDR1 and CDR2 from the germline V gene are SGHDT and YYEEEE. V dropped 4 bases and J dropped 2; count of bases not matched to a gene: 4. CDR3 length: 15 amino acids. CDR3 protein: CASSGRQGAGNTIYF. CDR3 nucleotides: TGTGCCAGCAGCGGGAGACAGGGGGCTGGAAACACCATATATTTT. The full variable domain, rest sourced from reference TRBV5-6 and TRBJ1-3, is DAGVTQSPTHLIKTRGQQVTLRCSPKSGHDTVSWYQQALGQGPQFIFQYYEEEERQRGNFPDRFSGHQFPNYSSELNVNALLLGDSALYLCASSGRQGAGNTIYFGEGSWLTVV.

The sample holds many counts of this clonotype. The chain has TRBV20-1 and TRBJ2-5; D call uncertain. The ends were cut back, 6 bases at V and 4 bases at J, with 12 bases in the middle. From germline, CDR1 is DFQATT and CDR2 SNEGSKA (reference sequence). CDR3 size: 12 residues. This chain's CDR3 is CSARSRGETQYF. In DNA form, the CDR3 reads TGCAGTGCCCGGTCGAGAGGAGAGACCCAGTACTTC.

The V and J genes are TRBV29-1 and TRBJ1-1; D is perhaps TRBD1 (5 bases). V was cut by 6 bases and J by 5 bases, with 19 bases left in between. Per the germline V gene, CDR1 is SQVTM and CDR2 is ANQGSEA. This CDR3 has 14 amino acids. This CDR3 is CSVNTGPLETEAFF. The CDR3 DNA follows: TGCAGCGTAAACACGGGGCCCCTGGAAACTGAAGCTTTCTTT.

This clonotype was seen a few times. V usage is TRBV29-1 and J usage is TRBJ1-1, with TRBD1 matching over 7 bases. Per the germline V gene, CDR1 is SQVTM and CDR2 is ANQGSEA. This CDR3 comprises 14 residues. The J segment lost 1 base and the V segment lost 7 bases, leaving 9 bases of the junction unmatched. For the CDR3, the DNA is TGCAGCGGAAAGCAGGGGGGAGCGAACACTGAAGCTTTCTTT. Residues: CSGKQGGANTEAFF.

The gene calls are TRBV14 and TRBJ2-6; TRBD1 agrees at 7 bases. The CDR3 is 15 residues long. Germline trimming cut 8 bases from V and 4 bases from J; bases unmatched to any gene: 8. CDR1 is SGHDN and CDR2 is FVKESK in the germline V gene. CDR3 nucleotides: TGTGCCAGCGGTAAACAGGGGCCCGGGGCCAACGTCCTGACTTTC. This translates into CASGKQGPGANVLTF.

The V and J genes are TRBV28 and TRBJ2-7; TRBD1 matches at 7 bases. CDR3 length equals 17 residues. V trimming: 1 base; J trimming: 3 bases; junction bases outside the gene matches: 12. The V gene's germline CDR1 is MDHEN and CDR2 SYDVKM. This CDR3 reads CASSLSTRTGYFYEQYF. CDR3 bases: TGTGCCAGCAGTTTATCTACTAGGACAGGATATTTCTACGAGCAGTACTTC.

This clonotype came up a few times. This chain joins TRBV5-1 and TRBJ2-7, with D perhaps matching TRBD1 (6 bases). This CDR3 is built from 17 residues. V gave up 3 bases and J gave up 6 bases, with 25 bases separating them. Germline loops: CDR1 SGHRS, CDR2 YFSETQ. The CDR3 loop reads CASSSSTTGLILGEQYF. CDR3 bases: TGCGCCAGCAGCTCATCCACCACAGGGCTGATCCTCGGCGAGCAGTACTTC.

This clonotype turned up a few times. The rearrangement links TRBV27 to TRBJ1-2; no clear D. The CDR3 sequence is 14 residues long. V lost 3 bases and J 2 bases, leaving 10 bases between the germline ends. Germline V gives CDR1 MNHEY, CDR2 SMNVEV (reference sequence). Here the CDR3 DNA reads TGTGCCAGCAGTTTTACCGTCAGCAACTATGGCTACACCTTC. Its protein product is CASSFTVSNYGYTF.

This clonotype showed up many times. This chain joins TRBV6-1 and TRBJ2-7; 9 positions match TRBD1. Germline CDR1 reads MNHNS; CDR2 reads SASEGT. The CDR3 covers 14 residues. Trimming took 5 bases from V and 4 from J; bases not matched to a gene: 6. The CDR3 protein is CASSTGTGIYEQYF. The CDR3 coding sequence is TGTGCCAGCAGTACCGGGACAGGGATATACGAGCAGTACTTC.

The chain recombines TRBV6-1 with TRBJ2-7, with 9 positions matching TRBD1. Losses at the gene ends were 10 bases for V and 3 bases for J; bases not matched to a gene: 7. Germline CDR1 is MNHNS and CDR2 is SASEGT. The CDR3 runs to 13 residues. The DNA for the CDR3 is TGTGCCACTCAAACAGGGGGCGGCTACGAGCAGTACTTC. This sequence encodes CATQTGGGYEQYF.

V usage is TRBV11-1 and J usage is TRBJ2-7; the D call may be TRBD1 or TRBD2 (5 bases each). V was pared by 0 bases and J by 0 bases, with 9 bases between. Germline assignment: CDR1 SGHAT and CDR2 FQDESV (reference sequence). This CDR3 is 15 amino acids long. The CDR3 DNA is TGTGCCAGCAGCTTAGCGGGGGTAAGCTCCTACGAGCAGTACTTC. This gives the protein CASSLAGVSSYEQYF.

This chain links TRBV18 with TRBJ2-7; 7 bases fit TRBD2. The length of the CDR3 is 13 residues. Trimming at V came to 3 bases and at J to 5 bases, leaving 4 bases not matched to a gene. Germline-derived CDR1 and CDR2 are KGHSH and LQKENI. CDR3 DNA sequence: TGTGCCAGCTCACCGGCGGGAGAGGACGAGCAGTACTTC. This gives the protein CASSPAGEDEQYF. Full variable domain (rest looked up from reference TRBV18 and TRBJ2-7): NAGVMQNPRHLVRRRGQEARLRCSPMKGHSHVYWYRQLPEEGLKFMVYLQKENIIDESGMPKERFSAEFPKEGPSILRIQQVVRGDSAAYFCASSPAGEDEQYFGPGTRLTVT.

The chain couples TRBV6-1 to TRBJ1-5; TRBD1 is a possible D gene (6 bases). V dropped 5 bases and J dropped 5 bases, with 16 bases sitting between them. This CDR3 spans 15 amino acids. Germline loops: CDR1 MNHNS, CDR2 SASEGT. The CDR3 bases are TGTGCCAGCAGTCAAAAGGGGGAAAGTTATCAGCCCCAGCATTTT. Protein product: CASSQKGESYQPQHF.

This rearrangement joins TRBV7-9 to TRBJ2-7; no reliable D call. Germline V gene lookup returns CDR1 SEHNR and CDR2 FQNEAQ (reference sequence). Trimming pared 6 bases from V and 5 bases from J, leaving 17 bases between. The CDR3 runs to 14 residues. This CDR3 is CASSYNKNTDEQYF. The CDR3 nucleotides are TGTGCCAGCAGTTACAACAAAAATACAGACGAGCAGTACTTC.

This clonotype was found many times. The V and J genes are TRBV29-1 and TRBJ2-7; TRBD2 is a possible D gene (5 bases). This CDR3 region has 12 residues. V was clipped by 4 bases and J by 2 bases, with 9 bases between them. Per germline, CDR1 SQVTM and CDR2 ANQGSEA. The CDR3 bases are TGCAGCGTTGCCGCGGGCGCCTACGAGCAGTACTTC. The encoded protein is CSVAAGAYEQYF.

This clonotype was seen ten or more times. The chain uses TRBV2 and TRBJ2-7, with a tentative D call TRBD1 (6 bases). CDR1 is SNHLY and CDR2 is FYNNEI in the germline V gene. With 7 bases removed from V and 0 bases from J, the gap between germline ends came to 13 bases. The CDR3 sequence is 14 residues long. The CDR3 protein is CASTGQIISYEQYF. The DNA for the CDR3 is TGTGCCAGCACTGGACAGATTATCTCCTACGAGCAGTACTTC.

This sequence joins TRBV19 and TRBJ1-3; D gene ambiguous. The germline CDR1 and CDR2 sequences are LNHDA and SQIVND (reference sequence). The CDR3 length is 15 residues. V lost 0 bases and J lost 2, with 8 bases in between. The CDR3 DNA sequence: TGTGCCAGTAGTATAGATCGGAGGACTGGAAACACCATATATTTT. It specifies CASSIDRRTGNTIYF.

This clonotype has more than one count but fewer than ten. The rearrangement uses TRBV2 and TRBJ2-1; no reliable D call. The CDR3 is 15 residues long. The germline CDR1 and CDR2 sequences are SNHLY and FYNNEI. Between the trimmed V and J ends, which lost 5 bases and 0 bases, there was a span of 11 bases. CDR3 residues: CASSITKSSYNEQFF. The CDR3 nucleotides read TGTGCCAGCAGTATCACGAAGAGCTCCTACAATGAGCAGTTCTTC.

This clonotype was seen at least ten times. V and J are TRBV20-1 and TRBJ1-4; 9 bases are a match to TRBD1. Germline V gives CDR1 DFQATT, CDR2 SNEGSKA (reference sequence). CDR3 length: 14 residues. Germline trimming cut 5 bases from V and 8 bases from J; bases unmatched to any gene: 9. The CDR3 loop is CSAFGTGRSEKLFF. The CDR3, as DNA: TGCAGTGCTTTCGGGACAGGGAGGTCGGAAAAACTGTTTTTT.